This T cell receptor (beta chain) originates from a study of blood T cells in healthy people across ages (dated by TCRdb to the mid-2010s). Some background on the complete study: In model experiments, template switching captured about one uniquely barcoded TCR beta cDNA molecule for every two T cells. The donors were divided into four age groups: young (average about 16 years), middle-aged (about 40), aged (about 56) and long-lived (82). Two additional independent replicas of 1 million unique cDNA reads from the same blood draw were analyzed for two donors (one aged 18 to 30 and one aged 80 or older). To avoid experimental bias, donors of different ages were spread randomly across the sequencing lanes. To track age-related changes in TCR beta repertoire diversity, the study relied on deep sequencing normalized with unique cDNA molecular identifiers.

Study-wide findings and limitations: Conclusive comparison of naive and antigen-experienced compartments was prevented by the profiling of bulk unsorted PBMCs. Compared with the aged group, more naive CD4+ T cells, fewer expanded clones and increased TCR diversity were shown by the long-lived group, suggesting age selection. Observed TCR beta diversity per million T cells fell roughly linearly with age, and a significant reduction was already apparent by age around 36. Estimates of total diversity based on one million sequenced T cells were considered lower bounds and underestimates. Donor CMV infection status was unknown, potentially confounding age-related changes in expanded clonotypes. There was a strong correlation between observed TCR beta diversity and the percentage of naive T cells measured by flow cytometry.

CDR1 and CDR2 are read off the germline V gene (reference sequence) as DFQATT and SNEGSKA. Taken from cysteine to phenylalanine, the CDR3 has 14 residues. The kept DNA is CDR3 alone, 42 bases in frame from the first base. V is cut back by 6 bases and J by 7 bases, with 10 bases in the junction unmatched. This clonotype was found a few times. This clone's antigen is unknown. The record has no base qualities; no much larger clone is one base away. Receptor amplification or capture employed 5' RACE. The sequencer listed for this sample is Illumina HiSeq 2500. A second PCR of roughly 6 to 11 cycles was run with a J-beta primer mix and a sample-barcoded 5' primer. A template-switch 5' adaptor carrying 12 random nucleotides introduced a unique molecular identifier onto each TCR beta cDNA molecule. Each sample yielded at least 3 million CDR3-containing paired-end reads. All of the RNA was converted into first-strand cDNA using the Mint cDNA synthesis kit, with a TRBC-specific oligonucleotide serving as the primer. After uracil-DNA glycosylase treatment, a first 18-cycle PCR used universal primers M1SS and BC2_uni_R on all cDNA. Processing in the source paper ran as follows. For normalization, 1 million high-quality reads were randomly selected from each sample, with every read carrying a distinct molecular identifier. Reads sharing molecular identifiers were discarded rather than binned into consensus sequences. MiTCR, run with a Q25 quality threshold and the strictest error-elimination algorithm, handled CDR3 identification, clonotype clustering and error correction. A nonparametric unseen species model with Euler transformation was used to estimate a lower bound on total TCR beta diversity. The public reads were run again by TCRdb, first through fastp at Q25 and then through MiXCR, and only productive beta chains were kept. Each entry is one CDR3 protein sequence, shown with its most common DNA and genes. The V and J calls reflect TCRdb's pipeline rather than the authors' work. This sample lists approximately 800,000 distinct CDR3 sequences; about 62% were detected once. Roughly 22% of the sample is taken by the ten largest.

The 39 donors, aged 6 to 90 years, were systemically healthy Caucasian individuals from Russia. Approximately 9.3 milliliters of peripheral blood were drawn from each donor into EDTA-treated Vacutainer tubes. PBMCs were isolated by Ficoll-Paque density-gradient centrifugation, with at least 7 million obtained per sample. Trizol reagent was used to extract total RNA from PBMCs, with at least 5 micrograms per sample. Naive CD45RAhigh/CD27high T cell percentages were measured by flow cytometry on a PBMC aliquot from every donor. This TCR was recovered from a man aged 30 to 39 in good health. Sequenced: blood. The sequence joins TRBV20-1 to TRBJ2-1, with TRBD1 matching 9 junction bases. The DNA reads as follows: TGCAGTGCCCCCGGGACAGGGAGATTTAATGAGCAGTTCTTC. Translated, it gives CSAPGTGRFNEQFF.